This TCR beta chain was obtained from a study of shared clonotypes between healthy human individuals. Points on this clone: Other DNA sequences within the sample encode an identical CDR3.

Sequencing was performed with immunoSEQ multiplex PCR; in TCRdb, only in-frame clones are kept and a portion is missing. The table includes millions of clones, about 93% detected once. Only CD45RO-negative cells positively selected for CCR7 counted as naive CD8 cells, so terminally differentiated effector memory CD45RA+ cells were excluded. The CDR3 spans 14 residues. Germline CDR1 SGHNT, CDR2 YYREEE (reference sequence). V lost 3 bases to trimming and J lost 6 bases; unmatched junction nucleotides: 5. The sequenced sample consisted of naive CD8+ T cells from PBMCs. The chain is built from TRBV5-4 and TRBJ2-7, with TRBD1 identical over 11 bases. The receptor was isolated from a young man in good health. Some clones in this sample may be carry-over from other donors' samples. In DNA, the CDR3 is TGTGCCAGCAGCTCGGACAGGGGGCTTCTCGAGCAGTACTTC. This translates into CASSSDRGLLEQYF.